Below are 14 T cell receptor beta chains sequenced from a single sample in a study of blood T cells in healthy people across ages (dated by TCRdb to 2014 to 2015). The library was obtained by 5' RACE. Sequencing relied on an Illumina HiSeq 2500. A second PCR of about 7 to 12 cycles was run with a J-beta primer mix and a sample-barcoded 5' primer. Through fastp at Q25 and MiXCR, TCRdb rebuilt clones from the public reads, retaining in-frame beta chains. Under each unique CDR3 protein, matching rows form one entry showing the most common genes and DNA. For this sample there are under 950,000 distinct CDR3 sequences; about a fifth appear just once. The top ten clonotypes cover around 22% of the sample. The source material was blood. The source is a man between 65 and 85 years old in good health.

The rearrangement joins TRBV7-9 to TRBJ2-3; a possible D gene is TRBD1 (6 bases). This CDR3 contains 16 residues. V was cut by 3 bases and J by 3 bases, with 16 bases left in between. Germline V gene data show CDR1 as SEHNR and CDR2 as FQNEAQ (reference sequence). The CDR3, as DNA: TGTGCCAGCAGCTTTACACAGGGTATCTTAACAGATACGCAGTATTTT. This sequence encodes CASSFTQGILTDTQYF.

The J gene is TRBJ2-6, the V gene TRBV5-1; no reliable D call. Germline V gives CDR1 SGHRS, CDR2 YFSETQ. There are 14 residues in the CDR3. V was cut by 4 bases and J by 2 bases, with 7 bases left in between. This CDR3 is CASSEGAGANVLTF. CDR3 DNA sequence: TGCGCCAGCAGCGAAGGAGCTGGGGCCAACGTCCTGACTTTC.

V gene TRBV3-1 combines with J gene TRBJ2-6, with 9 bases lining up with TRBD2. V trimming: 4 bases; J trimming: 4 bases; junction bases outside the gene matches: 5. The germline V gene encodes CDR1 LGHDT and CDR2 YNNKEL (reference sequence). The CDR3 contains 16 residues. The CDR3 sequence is CASSPLAGLGANVLTF. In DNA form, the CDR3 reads TGTGCCAGCAGCCCTCTAGCGGGACTCGGGGCCAACGTCCTGACTTTC.

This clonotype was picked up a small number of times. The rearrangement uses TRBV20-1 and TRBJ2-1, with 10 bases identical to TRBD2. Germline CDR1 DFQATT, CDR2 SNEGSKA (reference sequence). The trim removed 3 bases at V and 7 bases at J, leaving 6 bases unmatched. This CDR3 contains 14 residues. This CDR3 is CSARVYSGRNEQFF. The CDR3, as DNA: TGCAGTGCTAGGGTTTATAGCGGGAGGAATGAGCAGTTCTTC.

For the CDR3, the DNA is TGTGCCAGCAGCCCACCCCGTACCTCCTCCTATGGCTACACCTTC. Protein sequence: CASSPPRTSSYGYTF. The V call is TRBV7-2, the J call TRBJ1-2, with D unclear. Trimming stripped 5 bases from V and 4 bases from J, with 17 bases between. The CDR3 has 15 amino acids. In germline, CDR1 is SGHTA, CDR2 FQGNSA.

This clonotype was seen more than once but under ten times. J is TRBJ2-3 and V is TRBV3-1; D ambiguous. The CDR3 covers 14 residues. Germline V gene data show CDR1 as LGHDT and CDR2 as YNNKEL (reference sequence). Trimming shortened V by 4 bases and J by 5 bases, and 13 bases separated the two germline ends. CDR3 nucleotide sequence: TGTGCCAGCAGCCCTACTCCGACAAGAGATACGCAGTATTTT. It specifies CASSPTPTRDTQYF.

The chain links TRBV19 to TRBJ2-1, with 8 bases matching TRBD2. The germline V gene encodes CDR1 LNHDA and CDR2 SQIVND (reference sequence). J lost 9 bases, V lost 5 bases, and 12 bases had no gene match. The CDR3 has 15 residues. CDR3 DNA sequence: TGTGCCAGTAGTCCTAGCGGGTCGCCTTTAACTGAGCAGTTCTTC. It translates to CASSPSGSPLTEQFF.

The CDR3 DNA reads TGCGCCAGCAGCCAAGGGAATCTAGCGGACCAAGAGACCCAGTACTTC. Translating gives CASSQGNLADQETQYF. V usage is TRBV4-1 and J usage is TRBJ2-5; 7 nucleotides line up with TRBD2. Germline V lookup: CDR1 MGHRA, CDR2 YSYEKL. The V and J ends lost 1 base and 0 bases, in that order; junction bases with no gene match: 5. The CDR3 spans 16 residues.

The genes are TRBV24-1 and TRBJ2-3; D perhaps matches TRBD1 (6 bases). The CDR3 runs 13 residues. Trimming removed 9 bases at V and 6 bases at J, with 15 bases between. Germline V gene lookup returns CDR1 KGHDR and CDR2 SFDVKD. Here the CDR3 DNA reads TGTGCCACCGGAGACAGGAGGACGGATACGCAGTATTTT. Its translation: CATGDRRTDTQYF.

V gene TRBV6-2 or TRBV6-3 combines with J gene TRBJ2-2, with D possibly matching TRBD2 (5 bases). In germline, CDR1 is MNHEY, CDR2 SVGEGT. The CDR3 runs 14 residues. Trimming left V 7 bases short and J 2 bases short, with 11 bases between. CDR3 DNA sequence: TGTGCCAGCAACGCAGGAGGCAACACCGGGGAGCTGTTTTTT. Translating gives CASNAGGNTGELFF.

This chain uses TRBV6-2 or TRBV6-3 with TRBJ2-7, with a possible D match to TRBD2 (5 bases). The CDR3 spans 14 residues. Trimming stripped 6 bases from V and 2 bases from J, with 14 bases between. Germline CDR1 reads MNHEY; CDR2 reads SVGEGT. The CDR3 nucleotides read TGTGCCAGCAGCCAAGACTATTTTACCTACGAGCAGTACGTC. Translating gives CASSQDYFTYEQYV.

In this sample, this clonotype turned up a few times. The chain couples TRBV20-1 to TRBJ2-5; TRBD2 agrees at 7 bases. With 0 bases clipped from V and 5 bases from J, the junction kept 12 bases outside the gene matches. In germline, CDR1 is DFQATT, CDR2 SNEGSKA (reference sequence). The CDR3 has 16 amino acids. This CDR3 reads CSARDILALVLETQYF. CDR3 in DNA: TGCAGTGCTAGAGATATACTAGCGCTCGTTCTGGAGACCCAGTACTTC.

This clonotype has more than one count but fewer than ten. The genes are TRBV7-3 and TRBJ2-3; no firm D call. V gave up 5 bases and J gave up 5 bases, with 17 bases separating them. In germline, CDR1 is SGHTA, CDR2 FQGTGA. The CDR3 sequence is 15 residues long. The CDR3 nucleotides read TGTGCCAGCAGCGAAGAGGCTAGACCGATAGATACGCAGTATTTT. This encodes CASSEEARPIDTQYF.

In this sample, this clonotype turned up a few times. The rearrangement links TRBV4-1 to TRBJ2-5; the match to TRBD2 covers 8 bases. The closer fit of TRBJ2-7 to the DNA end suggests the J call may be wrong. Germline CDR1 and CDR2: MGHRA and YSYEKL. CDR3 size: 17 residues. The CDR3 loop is CASSQDFRGGTLREQYF. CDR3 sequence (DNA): TGCGCCAGCAGCCAAGATTTCCGCGGGGGGACCCTTCGCGAGCAGTACTTC.